Listed below are T cell receptor beta chains from one sample, sequenced in a study of blood T cell repertoires in COVID-19. Only in-frame clones appear in the TCRdb table, and some are missing; sequencing was by immunoSEQ multiplex PCR. The repertoire has 95,000 to 120,000 clones, roughly 80% of them found once; the top ten carry about 1.6%. The sequencing sample was made of peripheral blood. The origin of the receptors is a middle-aged man with acute or convalescent COVID-19. The CDR3 runs from the conserved cysteine through the conserved F or W. Fields, in order: CDR3 length, D gene, V gene, clone size, J gene, CDR3 DNA, CDR3 protein. The D gene is left open where the match is weak. A row's size may be missing; if present it is once, few, many or a size class.

>15|TRBD2|TRBV2|-|TRBJ2-3
TGTGCCAGCAGTGAAGCTAGCGGGGGGCGGGATACGCAGTATTTT
CASSEASGGRDTQYF
>16|TRBD2|TRBV18|-|TRBJ2-3
TGTGCCAGCTCACCTATAGCGGGGCGGGGCACAGATACGCAGTATTTT
CASSPIAGRGTDTQYF
>11|-|TRBV20-1|-|TRBJ1-1
TGCAGTGCCCTATCGGGGGCTGAAGCTTTCTTT
CSALSGAEAFF
>14|TRBD1|TRBV28|-|TRBJ1-1
TGTGCCAGCAATAGACAGGGACGGAACACTGAAGCTTTCTTT
CASNRQGRNTEAFF
>14|-|TRBV2|-|TRBJ1-4
TGTGCCAGCAGTGATCCGTCCACGCGGGAAAAACTGTTTTTT
CASSDPSTREKLFF
>14|TRBD1|TRBV27|-|TRBJ1-6
TGTGCCAGCAGTTTCCCAGGGGGCTATTCACCCCTCCACTTT
CASSFPGGYSPLHF
>15|-|TRBV19|few|TRBJ2-1
TGTGCCAGTAGTCTCTCAGGGCAGGGGCCCAATGAGCAGTTCTTC
CASSLSGQGPNEQFF
>12|-|TRBV2|-|TRBJ1-5
TGTGCCAGCAAAGGGGACAATCAGCCCCAGCATTTT
CASKGDNQPQHF
>14|-|TRBV30|-|TRBJ1-5
TGTGCCTGGAGTGTGGCAGCAGGGAATCAGCCCCAGCATTTT
CAWSVAAGNQPQHF
>15|TRBD1|TRBV5-4|-|TRBJ1-6
TGTGCCAGCAGCCGACCTGACAGGGGCAATTCACCCCTCCACTTT
CASSRPDRGNSPLHF
>14|-|TRBV5-1|-|TRBJ1-2
TGCGCCAGCAGTCAGGGGTCACTCAACTATGGCTACACCTTC
CASSQGSLNYGYTF
>12|-|TRBV6-5|-|TRBJ1-1
TGTGCCAGCAGTTCCCCCGGCACTGAAGCTTTCTTT
CASSSPGTEAFF
>14|-|TRBV4-1|-|TRBJ1-2
TGCGCCAGCAGCCAAGACAGGGGATTGGATGGCTACACCTTC
CASSQDRGLDGYTF
>13|-|TRBV12-3/TRBV12-4|-|TRBJ1-3
TGTGCCAGCAGTTACTCCTCTGGAAACACCATATATTTT
CASSYSSGNTIYF
>15|TRBD1|TRBV6-5|-|TRBJ2-7
TGTGCCAGCAGTTACGTGAGGACAGGGGGATACGAGCAGTACTTC
CASSYVRTGGYEQYF
>15|-|TRBV19|-|TRBJ2-4
TGTGCCAGTAGTCCGAGGGGGACACCGAAAAACATTCAGTACTTC
CASSPRGTPKNIQYF
>16|-|TRBV10-1|-|TRBJ1-4
TGCGCCAGCAGTGAAGGATCGGGGTTCTTCGGTGAAAAACTGTTTTTT
CASSEGSGFFGEKLFF
>14|-|TRBV5-1|-|TRBJ1-4
TGCGCCAGCAGCAGCGGGAGAGACGGAGAAAAACTGTTTTTT
CASSSGRDGEKLFF
>15|-|TRBV6-1|-|TRBJ1-2
TGTGCCAGCAGTGAAGTGGGGGCAGACGGGGAAGGCTACACCTTC
CASSEVGADGEGYTF
>15|-|TRBV3-1/TRBV3-2|-|TRBJ2-1
TGTGCCAGCAGCCATTTGGCGGGGCCCCACAATGAGCAGTTCTTC
CASSHLAGPHNEQFF
>17|TRBD1|TRBV29-1|-|TRBJ2-1
TGCAGCGTTGACTCCAGGGGGAGTACTTCTTACTACAATGAGCAGTTCTTC
CSVDSRGSTSYYNEQFF
>17|TRBD2|TRBV5-1|-|TRBJ2-2
TGCGCCAGCAGCCCCCGGCCCCCCTCGACTAGCCACGGGGAGCTGTTTTTT
CASSPRPPSTSHGELFF
>13|-|TRBV2|-|TRBJ1-5
TGTGCCAGCATCCGCGCGGCCGCGGAGCCCCAGCATTTT
CASIRAAAEPQHF
>13|-|TRBV28|-|TRBJ1-5
TGTGCCAGCAGTTTTAGTCGGGGTCAGCCCCAGCATTTT
CASSFSRGQPQHF
>13|TRBD1|TRBV5-1|-|TRBJ1-2
TGCGCCAGCAGCCCCGGGACAGGGGACGGCTACACCTTC
CASSPGTGDGYTF
>13|-|TRBV6-5|-|TRBJ1-1
TGTGCCAGCAGTTCCCTCTTGAACACTGAAGCTTTCTTT
CASSSLLNTEAFF
>14|TRBD1|TRBV7-2|-|TRBJ1-2
TGTGCCAGCAGCCACGGACAGGAGAACTATGGCTACACCTTC
CASSHGQENYGYTF
>14|-|TRBV5-4|-|TRBJ1-4
TGTGCCAGCAGCGCTGGGACTGATCGTGAAAAACTGTTTTTT
CASSAGTDREKLFF
>16|-|TRBV7-9|-|TRBJ2-2
TGTGCCAGCAGCCGGGTCACCCCGACCAAGGAAACGGAGCTGTTTTTT
CASSRVTPTKETELFF
>13|-|TRBV21-1|-|TRBJ2-1
TGTGCCAGCATCGGGCGGGGAAGTAATGAGCAGTTCTTC
CASIGRGSNEQFF
>15|-|TRBV5-8|-|TRBJ2-3
TGTGCCAGCAGCTTGCTTCCCTCCCCCACGGGTACGCAGTATTTT
CASSLLPSPTGTQYF
>14|TRBD1|TRBV6-5|once|TRBJ2-7
TGTGCCAGCATGTCGGGTGGACAGGGCCACGAGCAGTACTTC
CASMSGGQGHEQYF
>14|TRBD1|TRBV10-3|-|TRBJ1-6
TGTGCCATCAGCGACAGGGGGAGAGATTCACCCCTCCACTTT
CAISDRGRDSPLHF
>14|-|TRBV10-2|-|TRBJ1-6
TGCGCCAGCAGTGAGTCGCCCAGTTATTCACCCCTCCACTTT
CASSESPSYSPLHF
>14|TRBD2|TRBV7-2|-|TRBJ2-2
TGTGCCAGCAGTTTAGACCTAGCGGGGGGGGAGCTGTTTTTT
CASSLDLAGGELFF
>14|-|TRBV27|few|TRBJ2-6
TGTGCCAGCAGTACAGGGTCTGGGGCCAACGTCCTGACTTTC
CASSTGSGANVLTF
>14|-|TRBV11-3|few|TRBJ2-7
TGTGCCAGCAGCTTAGATCGTTCTCGCTACGAGCAGTACTTC
CASSLDRSRYEQYF
>16|TRBD1|TRBV13|-|TRBJ1-6
TGTGCCAGCAGCATACGGACAGGGGGGTATAATTCACCCCTCCACTTT
CASSIRTGGYNSPLHF
>12|TRBD2|TRBV7-9|-|TRBJ2-1
TGTGCCAGCAGCGTTTCTAGCGGGGAGCAGTTCTTC
CASSVSSGEQFF
>14|TRBD1|TRBV4-1|few|TRBJ1-2
TGCGCCAGCAGCCAACCGGGCCGAGGGGGCGGCTACACCTTC
CASSQPGRGGGYTF
>14|TRBD1|TRBV30|-|TRBJ1-1
TGTGCCTGGAAATCGACAGGGATCAGAACTGAAGCTTTCTTT
CAWKSTGIRTEAFF
>15|-|TRBV5-8|-|TRBJ1-1
TGTGCCAGCAGCTTGAGAGCACAGGGGAACACTGAAGCTTTCTTT
CASSLRAQGNTEAFF
>14|TRBD1|TRBV6-5|-|TRBJ1-6
TGTGCCAGCAGTTACTCGGGACAGGGAGTGCCCCTCCACTTT
CASSYSGQGVPLHF
>17|TRBD1|TRBV5-5|-|TRBJ1-1
TGTGCCAGCAGCTTGGATGTGGCAGGGGGGACGAACACTGAAGCTTTCTTT
CASSLDVAGGTNTEAFF
>15|-|TRBV3-1/TRBV3-2|-|TRBJ1-1
TGTGCCAGCAGCCAAGGGGTAACAGTCAACACTGAAGCTTTCTTT
CASSQGVTVNTEAFF
>12|-|TRBV15|-|TRBJ1-1
TGTGCCACCAGCAGGGTCGGGGCTGAAGCTTTCTTT
CATSRVGAEAFF
>15|-|TRBV19|-|TRBJ1-5
TGTGCCAGTAGTCTGGGAAGGAGGGATGATCAGCCCCAGCATTTT
CASSLGRRDDQPQHF
>13|-|TRBV5-1|few|TRBJ1-5
TGCGCCAGCAGCTTTGAGGGTGGGCAGCCCCAGCATTTT
CASSFEGGQPQHF
>13|TRBD1|TRBV11-2|-|TRBJ1-2
TGTGCCAGCAGCATAGGACAGGGCTATGGCTACACCTTC
CASSIGQGYGYTF
>13|TRBD1|TRBV6-2/TRBV6-3|-|TRBJ1-2
TGTGCCAGCAGTTACTCGAGGGGGCCTGGCTACACCTTC
CASSYSRGPGYTF
>14|-|TRBV1|-|TRBJ1-2
TGCACCAGCAGCCATTTAGGGGGCGGCTATGGCTACACCTTC
CTSSHLGGGYGYTF
>13|-|TRBV12-3/TRBV12-4|-|TRBJ1-2
TGTGCCAGCAGTTTTCCCAGGGGCTATGGCTACACCTTC
CASSFPRGYGYTF
>17|TRBD1|TRBV4-1|-|TRBJ1-2
TGCGCCAGCAGCACACCGCACCAGACAGGGTGGGACTATGGCTACACCTTC
CASSTPHQTGWDYGYTF
>11|-|TRBV30|-|TRBJ1-2
TGTGCTGCGGACAGAGTTTCTGGCTACACCTTC
CAADRVSGYTF